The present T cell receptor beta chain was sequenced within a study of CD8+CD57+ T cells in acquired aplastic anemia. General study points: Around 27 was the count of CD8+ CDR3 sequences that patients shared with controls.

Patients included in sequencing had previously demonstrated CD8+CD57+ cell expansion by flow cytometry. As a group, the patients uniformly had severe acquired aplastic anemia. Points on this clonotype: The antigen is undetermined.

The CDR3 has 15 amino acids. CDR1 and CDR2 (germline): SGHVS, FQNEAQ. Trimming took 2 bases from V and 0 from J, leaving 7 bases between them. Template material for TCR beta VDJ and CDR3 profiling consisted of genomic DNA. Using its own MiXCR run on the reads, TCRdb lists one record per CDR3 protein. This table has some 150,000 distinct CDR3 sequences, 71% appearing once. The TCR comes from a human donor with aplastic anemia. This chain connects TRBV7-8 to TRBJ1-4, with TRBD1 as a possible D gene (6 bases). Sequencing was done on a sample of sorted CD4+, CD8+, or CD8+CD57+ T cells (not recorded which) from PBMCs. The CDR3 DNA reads TGTGCCAGCAGCTTACACAGGGCAACTAATGAAAAACTGTTTTTT. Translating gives CASSLHRATNEKLFF. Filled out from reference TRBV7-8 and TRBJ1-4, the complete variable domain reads GAGVSQSPRYKVAKRGQDVALRCDPISGHVSLFWYQQALGQGPEFLTYFQNEAQLDKSGLPSDRFFAERPEGSVSTLKIQRTQQEDSAVYLCASSLHRATNEKLFFGSGTQLSVL.